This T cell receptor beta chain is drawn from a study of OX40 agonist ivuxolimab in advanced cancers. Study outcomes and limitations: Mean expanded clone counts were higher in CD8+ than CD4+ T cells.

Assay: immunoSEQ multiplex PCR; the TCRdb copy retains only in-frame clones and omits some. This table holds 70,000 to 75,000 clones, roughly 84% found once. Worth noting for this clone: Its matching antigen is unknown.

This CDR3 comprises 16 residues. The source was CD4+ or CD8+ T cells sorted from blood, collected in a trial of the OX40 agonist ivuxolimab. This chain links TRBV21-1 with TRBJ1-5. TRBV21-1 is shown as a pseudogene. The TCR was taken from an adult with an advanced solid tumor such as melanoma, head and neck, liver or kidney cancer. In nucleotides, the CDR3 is TGTGCCAGCAGCAAACTCGCGGTCGGGGGGAATCAGCCCCAGCATTTT. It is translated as CASSKLAVGGNQPQHF.